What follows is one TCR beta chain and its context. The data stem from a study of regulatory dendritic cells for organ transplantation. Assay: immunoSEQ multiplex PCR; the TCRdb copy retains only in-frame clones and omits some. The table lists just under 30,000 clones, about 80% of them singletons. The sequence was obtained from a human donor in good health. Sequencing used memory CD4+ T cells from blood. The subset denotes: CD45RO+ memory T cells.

DNA for the CDR3: TGTGCCACACGCACCCAGGGGATCCGAACCTACGAGCAGTACTTC. This sequence encodes CATRTQGIRTYEQYF. V and J are TRBV2 and TRBJ2-7; perhaps TRBD1 as D (6 bases). Germline CDR1 SNHLY, CDR2 FYNNEI. This CDR3 spans 15 amino acids. V lost 10 bases to trimming and J lost 2 bases, with 21 bases between them.